A selection of T cell receptor beta chains follows, all from one sample in a study of blood T cell repertoires in COVID-19. Measured with immunoSEQ multiplex PCR; TCRdb has only the in-frame clones, and not every one. Among about 300,000 clones listed, nearly 90% were seen once. Sequences were obtained from PBMCs or T cells enriched from blood (not recorded which). Every receptor here comes from a woman aged 18-29 years with acute COVID-19. Each CDR3 is given with its conserved first and last residue. Fields, in order: D gene, clone size, V gene, J gene, CDR3 protein, CDR3 DNA. A D gene is named only where the DNA matches it firmly. Clone size is stated in some rows and not others, as once, few, many or a class when expanded.

TRBD2,NA,TRBV28,TRBJ2-1,CASSLLGGSYFDEQFF,TGTGCCAGCAGTTTATTGGGCGGGAGTTATTTCGATGAGCAGTTCTTC
NA,NA,TRBV27,TRBJ2-1,CASSLIALRGGYNEQFF,TGTGCCAGCAGTTTGATTGCCCTTAGGGGGGGCTACAATGAGCAGTTCTTC
NA,NA,TRBV28,TRBJ1-1,CASSFGSFEAFF,TGTGCCAGCAGTTTTGGCTCTTTTGAAGCTTTCTTT
NA,NA,TRBV27,TRBJ1-5,CASSLQTNQPQHF,TGTGCCAGCAGTTTGCAGACTAATCAGCCCCAGCATTTT
TRBD2,NA,TRBV3-1/TRBV3-2,TRBJ2-7,CASSQPSTSGYEQYF,TGTGCCAGCAGCCAACCTTCGACTAGCGGTTACGAGCAGTACTTC
NA,NA,TRBV15,TRBJ1-2,CATSSSWTGLAGYTF,TGTGCCACCAGCAGTAGTTGGACCGGACTCGCTGGCTACACCTTC
NA,NA,TRBV4-1,TRBJ2-1,CASSQDLGGGDKQFF,TGCGCCAGCAGCCAAGATTTGGGCGGAGGGGATAAGCAGTTCTTC
TRBD1,NA,TRBV6-5,TRBJ1-5,CASRATGIGNQPQHF,TGTGCCAGCAGGGCGACAGGGATAGGAAATCAGCCCCAGCATTTT
NA,NA,TRBV12-3/TRBV12-4,TRBJ1-2,CASSADQGYGYTF,TGTGCCAGCAGTGCCGACCAGGGCTATGGCTACACCTTC
TRBD1,NA,TRBV5-1,TRBJ2-7,CASGNRGYEQYF,TGCGCCAGCGGTAACAGGGGCTACGAGCAGTACTTC
NA,NA,TRBV11-2,TRBJ1-4,CASSLDRSFVVTNEKLFF,TGTGCCAGCAGCTTAGATCGGTCCTTTGTAGTAACTAATGAAAAACTGTTTTTT
NA,NA,TRBV19,TRBJ2-2,CASGRPGVNTGELFF,TGTGCCAGTGGTCGGCCAGGGGTCAACACCGGGGAGCTGTTTTTT
NA,NA,TRBV11-3,TRBJ2-6,CASSFLSAGANVLTF,TGTGCCAGCAGCTTTTTGTCAGCTGGGGCCAACGTCCTGACTTTC
NA,once,TRBV10-3,TRBJ2-5,CAISALLQETQYF,TGTGCCATCAGTGCCTTACTACAAGAGACCCAGTACTTC
NA,NA,TRBV5-4,TRBJ2-1,CASSIGQLSSYNEQFF,TGTGCCAGCAGCATAGGACAGTTGAGCTCCTACAATGAGCAGTTCTTC
NA,NA,TRBV18,TRBJ2-5,CASSPQLNQETQYF,TGTGCCAGCTCACCACAACTTAACCAAGAGACCCAGTACTTC
NA,NA,TRBV10-3,TRBJ2-7,CAISESGLNYEQYF,TGTGCCATCAGTGAGTCTGGACTCAACTACGAGCAGTACTTC
NA,once,TRBV29-1,TRBJ1-1,CSVAPRTEAFF,TGCAGCGTTGCTCCTAGGACTGAAGCTTTCTTT
TRBD2,NA,TRBV6-5,TRBJ2-3,CASGTIASTDTQYF,TGTGCCAGTGGGACTATTGCTAGCACAGATACGCAGTATTTT
NA,NA,TRBV19,TRBJ1-5,CASSKQEDQPQHF,TGTGCCAGTAGTAAGCAGGAGGATCAGCCCCAGCATTTT
NA,NA,TRBV11-2,TRBJ2-3,CASSLVQAADTQYF,TGTGCCAGCAGCTTAGTCCAGGCTGCGGATACGCAGTATTTT
NA,NA,TRBV7-6,TRBJ2-3,CASSLVGDTQYF,TGTGCCAGCAGCTTAGTCGGGGATACGCAGTATTTT
NA,NA,TRBV7-2,TRBJ2-3,CASSFLSDTQYF,TGTGCCAGCAGCTTTCTCTCCGATACGCAGTATTTT